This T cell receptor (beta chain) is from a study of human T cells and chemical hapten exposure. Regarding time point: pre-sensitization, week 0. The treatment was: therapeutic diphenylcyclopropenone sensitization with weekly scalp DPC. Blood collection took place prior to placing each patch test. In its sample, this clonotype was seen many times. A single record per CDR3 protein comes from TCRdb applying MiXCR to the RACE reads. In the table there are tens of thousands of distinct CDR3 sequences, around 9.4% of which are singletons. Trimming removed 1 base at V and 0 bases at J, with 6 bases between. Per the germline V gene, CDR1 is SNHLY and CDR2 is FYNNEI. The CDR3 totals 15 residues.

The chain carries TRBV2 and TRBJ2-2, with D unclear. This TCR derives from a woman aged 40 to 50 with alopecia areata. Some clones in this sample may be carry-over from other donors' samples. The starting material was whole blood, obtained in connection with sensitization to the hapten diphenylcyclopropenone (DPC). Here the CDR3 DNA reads TGTGCCAGCAGTGAAGTGAGAACGAACACCGGGGAGCTGTTTTTT. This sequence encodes CASSEVRTNTGELFF.